The entry below describes one T cell receptor (beta chain). This CDR3 has 19 amino acids. Trimming took 0 bases from V and 1 from J; bases not matched to a gene: 11. Germline V CDR1 and CDR2: SGHKS, YYEKEE (reference sequence). Only in-frame clones appear in the TCRdb table, and some are missing; sequencing was by immunoSEQ multiplex PCR. The sample holds about 100,000 clones, approximately 80% seen once. The data stem from a study of blood T cell repertoires in COVID-19. This TCR was sampled from a man aged 50-59 years with active or convalescent COVID-19. Sequenced: peripheral blood. The genes are TRBV5-5 and TRBJ1-5; 9 nucleotides match TRBD1. The CDR3 region has the DNA TGTGCCAGCAGCTTGGCCCCGGGACAGGGAAGAAGCAGCAATCAGCCCCAGCATTTT. It is translated as CASSLAPGQGRSSNQPQHF.